This TCR beta chain was found in a study of blood T cell repertoires in COVID-19. Across the whole study: The origin of the acute and convalescent COVID-19 samples was the United States, Italy and Spain.

Clones were read by immunoSEQ multiplex PCR, and TCRdb kept only the in-frame ones, dropping some. The sample carries under 300,000 clones, around nine tenths recorded once. The source is a man aged 45-65 years with acute or convalescent COVID-19. Material: peripheral blood.

The chain's CDR3 is CASSPGQRMGEKLFF. The DNA for the CDR3 is TGTGCCAGCAGTCCCGGACAGAGAATGGGGGAAAAACTGTTTTTT. The V and J genes are TRBV6-6 and TRBJ1-4, with D possibly being TRBD1 (6 bases). There are 15 residues in the CDR3. Trimming stripped 5 bases from V and 8 bases from J, with 18 bases between. The germline V gene has CDR1 MNHNY and CDR2 SVGAGI (reference sequence).